This is a list of T cell receptor beta chains from one sample in a study of blood T cells in healthy people across ages. TCRdb re-called the 5' RACE reads with MiXCR, one entry per CDR3 protein. The data contain 700,000 to 950,000 distinct CDR3 sequences, 55% to 70% of them singletons. The sequenced material came from blood. These receptors were collected from a man between 25 and 39 years old in good health. Both conserved end residues are part of each CDR3. A D gene is named only where the DNA matches it firmly. Clone size is stated in some rows and not others, as once, few, many or a class when expanded.

d_call | j_call | clone_size | v_call | cdr3_nt | cdr3_aa
- | TRBJ2-5 | - | TRBV2 | TGTGCACAACAGGGATCGGAGACCCAGTACTTC | CAQQGSETQYF
- | TRBJ1-4 | many | TRBV10-3 | TGTGCCATCAGTGAGTCCCTCGGGGGCCTCAATGAAAAACTGTTTTTT | CAISESLGGLNEKLFF
- | TRBJ1-1 | few | TRBV5-1 | TGCGCCAGCAGCTTTCGACAGTATCCGAACACTGAAGCTTTCTTT | CASSFRQYPNTEAFF
TRBD1 | TRBJ2-7 | - | TRBV20-1 | TGCAGTGCTAGAGATGATACAGGGGCCTATCCCTACGAGCAGTACTTC | CSARDDTGAYPYEQYF
TRBD1 | TRBJ1-4 | - | TRBV6-5 | TGTGCCAGCAGTTTCAGGGGGCTGACTAATGAAAAACTGTTTTTT | CASSFRGLTNEKLFF
- | TRBJ2-3 | - | TRBV9 | TGTGCCAGCAGCGTAGGTGGCACTAGTAGCACAGATACGCAGTATTTT | CASSVGGTSSTDTQYF
- | TRBJ1-1 | - | TRBV2 | TGTGCCAGCAGGCTTTACAGGGTCGACGCTTTCTTT | CASRLYRVDAFF
- | TRBJ2-3 | few | TRBV12-3/TRBV12-4 | TGTGCCAGCAGTTTCCAAAGGGAAAGGTCGCAGTATTTT | CASSFQRERSQYF
TRBD2 | TRBJ2-1 | - | TRBV6-1 | TGTGCCACGGGGGGGCTTATGGGCAATGAGCAGTTCTTC | CATGGLMGNEQFF
- | TRBJ2-7 | - | TRBV29-1 | TGCAGCGTAGCGAATAGTAACTCCTACGAGCAGTACTTC | CSVANSNSYEQYF
TRBD1 | TRBJ2-3 | - | TRBV20-1 | TGCAGTGCTAGATACCAGACAGGGATCGATACGCAGTATTTT | CSARYQTGIDTQYF
- | TRBJ2-7 | - | TRBV6-6 | TGTGCCAGCAGTTACGTGGACAGTTCCTACGAGCAGTACTTC | CASSYVDSSYEQYF
- | TRBJ2-1 | once | TRBV11-2 | TGTGCCAGCAGCTTAGTTGGGGGGGCCGGGGCTAATGAGCAGTTCTTC | CASSLVGGAGANEQFF
TRBD2 | TRBJ2-1 | - | TRBV20-1 | TGCAGTGCTAGATCACTAGCGGGACTAAGCTCCTACAATGAGCAGTTCTTC | CSARSLAGLSSYNEQFF
TRBD1 | TRBJ1-6 | once | TRBV5-1 | TGCGCCAGCAGCCAAGGACGGGACAGCTCCTATAATTCACCCCTCCACTTT | CASSQGRDSSYNSPLHF
- | TRBJ2-2 | - | TRBV6-6 | TGTGCCAGCAAAGAGGAAGAGAGGGGGGCCACCGGGGAGCTGTTTTTT | CASKEEERGATGELFF
- | TRBJ2-6 | - | TRBV7-2 | TGTGCCAGCAGCTTAGGGGCAGGCCGCTCTGGGGCCAACGTCCTGACTTTC | CASSLGAGRSGANVLTF
- | TRBJ2-1 | - | TRBV3-1 | TGTGCCAGCAGCCAAGATTGGGACTCGGGCTCCTACAATGAGCAGTTCTTC | CASSQDWDSGSYNEQFF
- | TRBJ2-7 | - | TRBV6-5 | TGTGCCAGTTCAGCCGATATCCCGCCCTACGAGCAGTACTTC | CASSADIPPYEQYF
- | TRBJ2-7 | - | TRBV25-1 | TGTGCCAGCAGTGAAAAAAGGAGGGGGAGATACGAGCAGTACTTC | CASSEKRRGRYEQYF
- | TRBJ2-4 | - | TRBV9 | TGTGCCAGCAGCTCCTCCCCAGGAGGGGGTCTAGACATTCAGTACTTC | CASSSSPGGGLDIQYF
TRBD1 | TRBJ1-6 | - | TRBV13 | TGTGCCAGCAGCACCCGACAGGGTTACTCACCCCTCCACTTT | CASSTRQGYSPLHF
- | TRBJ2-1 | - | TRBV12-3/TRBV12-4 | TGTGCCAGCATTTGGCACACCAATGAGCAGTTCTTC | CASIWHTNEQFF
TRBD2 | TRBJ2-7 | - | TRBV7-2 | TGTGCCAGCAGCTTCGGCGGGAGCTCCTACAATGAGCAGTACTTC | CASSFGGSSYNEQYF
- | TRBJ2-1 | - | TRBV20-1 | TGCAGTGCCACTACCCCGGTTCTCAGGGGCGGCTACAATGAGCAGTTCTTC | CSATTPVLRGGYNEQFF
TRBD2 | TRBJ2-3 | - | TRBV20-1 | TGCAGTGCTAGCCCTCATAGCGGGGGGAGCACAGATACGCAGTATTTT | CSASPHSGGSTDTQYF
- | TRBJ1-1 | - | TRBV7-9 | TGTGCCAGCAGCTTTGTTTTGAGGGGAACTGAAGCTTTCTTT | CASSFVLRGTEAFF
TRBD1 | TRBJ1-1 | few | TRBV7-3 | TGTGCCAGCAGAGGACAGGCGGACACTGAAGCTTTCTTT | CASRGQADTEAFF
- | TRBJ1-1 | once | TRBV2 | TGTGCCAGCCTAGGTGGTGGTTACACTGAAGCTTTCTTT | CASLGGGYTEAFF
- | TRBJ1-2 | few | TRBV21-1 | TGTGCCAGCAGCAAAGTCACAGGGGGAGCTGATGGCTACACCTTC | CASSKVTGGADGYTF
TRBD2 | TRBJ2-1 | - | TRBV20-1 | TGCAGTGCTAGAAAACCTGGGAGGGGACCAAGGGGTGAGCAGTTCTTC | CSARKPGRGPRGEQFF
- | TRBJ2-1 | few | TRBV7-8 | TGTGCCAGCAACTATAGGGGGGGCAGGAGCTCCTACAATGAGCAGTTCTTC | CASNYRGGRSSYNEQFF
- | TRBJ2-7 | - | TRBV6-6 | TGTGCCAGCAGTTTCTACGGGAGAGACTACGAGCAGTACTTC | CASSFYGRDYEQYF
TRBD1 | TRBJ2-5 | few | TRBV10-3 | TGTGCCATCAGTGAGTCGCGACAGGGGGAAGAGACCCAGTACTTC | CAISESRQGEETQYF
- | TRBJ1-6 | - | TRBV7-9 | TGTGCCAGCAGCTATTCAGGGCCAAATTCACCCCTCCACTTT | CASSYSGPNSPLHF
- | TRBJ1-5 | - | TRBV20-1 | TGCAGTGCTAGCCCCGGGGGGGTCGGGCAGCCCCAGCATTTT | CSASPGGVGQPQHF
- | TRBJ2-7 | - | TRBV2 | TGTGCCAGCGGCAAGGATCGTACCTACGAGCAGTACTTC | CASGKDRTYEQYF
- | TRBJ1-5 | - | TRBV6-1 | TGTGCCAGCAGTGACGCCGTCGGGGGGGACCAGCCCCAGCATTTT | CASSDAVGGDQPQHF
- | TRBJ2-2 | - | TRBV3-1 | TGTGCCAGCAGCCAAGTTTCAGGGTCGCCCGGGGAGCTGTTTTTT | CASSQVSGSPGELFF
- | TRBJ2-5 | - | TRBV2 | TGTGCCAGCAAGGCGGACGTCTACAATGAGCAGTACTTC | CASKADVYNEQYF
- | TRBJ2-5 | - | TRBV20-1 | TGCAGTGCTAGAGATCCTGGAGGCGCCGCCGTGGAGACCCAGTACTTC | CSARDPGGAAVETQYF
- | TRBJ1-6 | - | TRBV10-3 | TGTGCCGTGAATGGGGGCTCCTATAATTCACCCCTCCACTTT | CAVNGGSYNSPLHF
- | TRBJ2-7 | - | TRBV13 | TGTGCCAGCAGCAGCCGGGGGTATCGCGACGAGCAGTACTTC | CASSSRGYRDEQYF
- | TRBJ2-5 | - | TRBV20-1 | TGCAGTGCTACCGTCAGACAAGAGACCCAGTACTTC | CSATVRQETQYF
- | TRBJ2-1 | - | TRBV12-3/TRBV12-4 | TGTGCCAGCAGTTTTCGGCGGGGCGAAGTGGGCGATGAGCAGTTCTTC | CASSFRRGEVGDEQFF
- | TRBJ2-7 | few | TRBV29-1 | TGCAGCGTTGAGGACACCCCCTACGAGCAGTACTTC | CSVEDTPYEQYF
TRBD2 | TRBJ2-5 | - | TRBV5-1 | TGCGCCAGCAGCCTACTTTTACTAGCGGGGAACCAAGAGACCCAGTACTTC | CASSLLLLAGNQETQYF
- | TRBJ1-2 | - | TRBV29-1 | TGCAGCGTTGAAGCTCCTCCTGGCTACACCTTC | CSVEAPPGYTF
TRBD2 | TRBJ2-3 | - | TRBV7-2 | TGTGCCAGCAGATTCGGGAGGAACACAGATACGCAGTATTTT | CASRFGRNTDTQYF
- | TRBJ2-2 | - | TRBV6-1 | TGTGCCAGCAGTGAAGCTTCGGCAATGAACAGGGGGGAGCTGTTTTTT | CASSEASAMNRGELFF
- | TRBJ1-5 | - | TRBV20-1 | TGCAGTGCTAGAGTTAGCGGCCCCCAGCCCCAGCATTTT | CSARVSGPQPQHF
- | TRBJ2-1 | few | TRBV7-2 | TGTGCCAGCAGCTCTCGGAGGAGCTCCTACAATGAGCAGTTCTTC | CASSSRRSSYNEQFF
TRBD1 | TRBJ1-2 | few | TRBV10-3 | TGTGCCATCAGGGGGACAGGGAGCTCCTATGCCTATGGCTACACCTTC | CAIRGTGSSYAYGYTF
- | TRBJ2-7 | - | TRBV10-3 | TGTGCCATCAGTGACCGGGCAGGAGGGAGTTTTGCCGAGCAGTACTTC | CAISDRAGGSFAEQYF
TRBD2 | TRBJ2-1 | - | TRBV28 | TGTGCCAGCAGTTCCCTACTAGCGGGAGAAGAAAATGAGCAGTTCTTC | CASSSLLAGEENEQFF